Each of the 20 T cell receptor beta chains below was sequenced from the same sample in a study of T cells in Graves' hyperthyroidism and ophthalmopathy. Amplified TCR beta CDR3 regions derived from RNA transcripts. In the first-round RT-PCR of the TCR CDR3, the HTBI primer set was used. MiXCR, run by TCRdb on the multiplex PCR reads, gives a single entry per CDR3 protein. The data show 550,000 to 800,000 distinct CDR3 sequences, 17% seen once. Sequenced: blood. The receptors shown here come from a man aged 50-59 years with Graves' hyperthyroidism.

V is TRBV20-1 and J is TRBJ2-1; 14 bases are shared with TRBD2. V gave up 3 bases and J gave up 8 bases; unmatched junction bases: 6. The germline gives CDR1 DFQATT, CDR2 SNEGSKA (reference sequence). The CDR3 is 15 amino acids. In nucleotides, the CDR3 is TGCAGTGCTAGCCCGGGACTAGCGGGAGCCCATGAGCAGTTCTTC. This sequence encodes CSASPGLAGAHEQFF.

The V call is TRBV10-3, the J call TRBJ2-3; TRBD2 matches 9 bases. The germline CDR1 and CDR2 sequences are ENHRY and SYGVKD. This CDR3 is built from 13 residues. V shed 4 bases and J 8 bases; nucleotides not matched to a gene: 4. Written as DNA, the CDR3 is TGTGCCATCAGTGGTGGTAGCGGGAGTACGCAGTATTTT. It codes for CAISGGSGSTQYF.

In regard to this clonotype: This clone may be a read error of a much larger clone one base away. The gene calls are TRBV6-2 or TRBV6-3 and TRBJ2-5; D may be TRBD2 (7 bases). This CDR3 contains 13 residues. Trimming shortened V by 9 bases and J by 4 bases, and 15 bases separated the two germline ends. Germline V gene data show CDR1 as MNHEY and CDR2 as SVGEGT. This chain's CDR3 is CARSRGARETQYF. CDR3 DNA sequence: TGTGCCAGGAGTCGGGGGGCGAGAGAGACCCAGTACTTC.

The V call is TRBV6-8, the J call TRBJ1-2; weak D call: TRBD1 (5 bases). The ends were cut back, 8 bases at V and 1 base at J, with 11 bases in the middle. This CDR3 region has 13 residues. Germline CDR1 MNHGY, CDR2 SAAAGT. The CDR3 nucleotides read TGTGCCAGCCGGTTACAGGATAACTATGGCTACACCTTC. Translated, it gives CASRLQDNYGYTF.

Many counts were recorded for this clonotype. The V and J genes are TRBV28 and TRBJ1-5; 7 bases align to TRBD1. The CDR3 runs 15 residues. Germline V gives CDR1 MDHEN, CDR2 SYDVKM. V was pared by 5 bases and J by 5 bases, with 9 bases of the junction left unmatched. The CDR3 loop is CASSIPTGMDQPQHF. Written as DNA, the CDR3 is TGTGCCAGCAGTATCCCGACAGGGATGGATCAGCCCCAGCATTTT.

This clonotype came up many times. The chain couples TRBV2 to TRBJ2-7; 9 bases agree with TRBD1. V shed 6 bases, J shed 3 bases, and the junction held 6 bases outside the gene matches. CDR3 length equals 14 residues. CDR1 and CDR2 (germline): SNHLY, FYNNEI. CDR3 protein: CASSTGTGYYEQYF. In DNA form, the CDR3 reads TGTGCCAGCAGCACCGGGACAGGGTACTACGAGCAGTACTTC.

V usage is TRBV19 and J usage is TRBJ1-2, with 11 bases lining up with TRBD1. Germline CDR1 LNHDA, CDR2 SQIVND (reference sequence). V lost 7 bases to trimming and J lost 6 bases; unmatched junction nucleotides: 10. The CDR3 consists of 15 residues. The CDR3 nucleotides are TGTGCCAGTATCAGGGCGGACAGGGGGCCCGATGGCTACACCTTC. The encoded protein is CASIRADRGPDGYTF.

The rearrangement links TRBV28 to TRBJ2-7; 8 positions match TRBD2. Trimming cost V 2 bases and J 5 bases; bases outside gene matches: 14. The length of the CDR3 is 17 residues. Germline V lookup: CDR1 MDHEN, CDR2 SYDVKM. The CDR3 DNA sequence: TGTGCCAGCAGTTTAAGAAGGACAGCGGGAGTCCTTAACGAGCAGTACTTC. This translates into CASSLRRTAGVLNEQYF.

This clonotype was seen many times. The J gene is TRBJ2-2, the V gene TRBV2, with 15 bases matching TRBD2. Germline V gene sequence: CDR1 SNHLY, CDR2 FYNNEI. The CDR3 spans 16 residues. With 10 bases clipped from V and 1 base from J, the junction kept 4 bases outside the gene matches. Written as DNA, the CDR3 is TGTGCCACGTGGACTAGCGGGAGGGAGAACACCGGGGAGCTGTTTTTT. It is translated as CATWTSGRENTGELFF.

The chain employs TRBV20-1 and TRBJ2-3, with TRBD2 matching 8 bases. Trimming took 6 bases from V and 0 from J; bases not matched to a gene: 5. In germline, CDR1 is DFQATT, CDR2 SNEGSKA (reference sequence). CDR3 length: 14 residues. The CDR3 sequence is CSAQTSVSTDTQYF. CDR3 DNA sequence: TGCAGTGCACAGACTAGCGTTAGCACAGATACGCAGTATTTT.

In its sample, this clonotype was seen many times. This chain connects TRBV6-6 to TRBJ2-2; D possibly corresponds to TRBD2 (5 bases). Germline loops: CDR1 MNHNY, CDR2 SVGAGI (reference sequence). V was clipped by 1 base and J by 3 bases, with 9 bases between them. The CDR3 has 15 amino acids. In nucleotides, the CDR3 is TGTGCCAGCAGTTACTGTCGGAGGTACACCGGGGAGCTGTTTTTT. It codes for CASSYCRRYTGELFF.

With respect to this clonotype: Given a much more abundant clone one base away, this may be a read error. This chain connects TRBV12-3 or TRBV12-4 to TRBJ2-7; a possible D gene is TRBD2 (7 bases). The CDR3 covers 15 residues. V lost 4 bases to trimming and J lost 5 bases, with 18 bases between them. The CDR3 reads CASSWGGGGRDEQYF. The CDR3 bases are TGTGCCAGCAGTTGGGGGGGGGGGGGCAGGGACGAGCAGTACTTC.

A note on this clonotype: This may be a read error, as it is one base from a much larger clone. The CDR3 DNA follows: TGCAACGCGAGGGAAGGGCGAGAGACCCAGTACTTC. Translated: CNAREGRETQYF. This sequence joins TRBV29-1 and TRBJ2-5; a weak D match, TRBD2 (5 bases). The germline V gene encodes CDR1 SQVTM and CDR2 ANQGSEA. CDR3 length equals 12 residues. The complete variable domain, with remaining parts taken from reference TRBV29-1 and TRBJ2-5, reads SAVISQKPSRDICQRGTSLTIQCQVDSQVTMMFWYRQQPGQSLTLIATANQGSEATYESGFVIDKFPISRPNLTFSTLTVSNMSPEDSSIYLCNAREGRETQYFGPGTRLLVL.

This clonotype was picked up many times. V is TRBV27 and J is TRBJ2-7, with D perhaps matching TRBD2 (5 bases). Deletions cut 0 bases from V and 0 bases from J, with 15 bases between. Germline CDR1 MNHEY, CDR2 SMNVEV (reference sequence). The CDR3 contains 17 residues. CDR3 region: CASSLSPHSASSYEQYF. For the CDR3, the DNA is TGTGCCAGCAGTTTATCCCCACATAGCGCCAGCTCCTACGAGCAGTACTTC.

This clonotype was detected many times. The junction shows a germline mismatch at one end, possibly a read error. This chain joins TRBV28 and TRBJ1-6; D is perhaps TRBD1 (6 bases). The CDR3 loop spans 19 amino acids. Looked up from germline, CDR1 is MDHEN and CDR2 is SYDVKM. In DNA form, the CDR3 reads TGTGCCAGCAGTCCCCCCGGACAGATAAGATTGTCCGATAACTCACCCCTCCACTTT. Its protein product is CASSPPGQIRLSDNSPLHF. Using reference TRBV28 and TRBJ1-6 for the parts outside the CDR3, the full variable domain is DVKVTQSSRYLVKRTGEKVFLECVQDMDHENMFWYRQDPGLGLRLIYFSYDVKMKEKGDIPEGYSVSREKKERFSLILESASTNQTSMYLCASSPPGQIRLSDNSPLHFGNGTRLTVT.

This clonotype was counted a few times. The chain couples TRBV6-2 or TRBV6-3 to TRBJ2-3, with 15 bases fitting TRBD2. CDR1 and CDR2 (germline): MNHEY, SVGEGT. This CDR3 is built from 16 residues. V lost 6 bases, J lost 4 bases, and 5 bases stayed unmatched. In DNA, the CDR3 is TGTGCCAGCAGCCACGGACTAGCGGGAGGGCCAGATACGCAGTATTTT. The encoded protein is CASSHGLAGGPDTQYF.

This clonotype has ten or more counts. J is TRBJ1-3 and V is TRBV27, with 9 bases aligning to TRBD1. The CDR3 totals 17 residues. The germline CDR1 and CDR2 sequences are MNHEY and SMNVEV (reference sequence). V lost 6 bases to trimming and J lost 2 bases; unmatched junction nucleotides: 11. The CDR3 protein is CASRTLLQGAAGNTIYF. In nucleotides, the CDR3 is TGTGCCAGCAGAACCCTCCTACAGGGGGCGGCTGGAAACACCATATATTTT.

The chain carries TRBV7-3 and TRBJ1-6; 8 nucleotides agree with TRBD1. The junction had 0 bases not matched to a gene; V was cut back by 0 bases and J by 5 bases. The CDR3 totals 15 residues. CDR1 and CDR2 (germline): SGHTA, FQGTGA. DNA of the CDR3: TGTGCCAGCAGCTTAACGACAGGGGATAATTCACCCCTCCACTTT. It specifies CASSLTTGDNSPLHF.

The chain links TRBV11-1 to TRBJ2-1, with TRBD1 identical over 10 bases. With 5 bases clipped from V and 6 bases from J, the junction kept 7 bases outside the gene matches. The CDR3 length is 15 residues. CDR1 and CDR2 (germline): SGHAT, FQDESV (reference sequence). CDR3 in amino acids: CASSHRQGATNEQFF. CDR3 nucleotides: TGTGCCAGCAGCCACCGACAGGGGGCCACCAATGAGCAGTTCTTC. Full variable domain (missing parts from reference TRBV11-1 and TRBJ2-1): EAEVAQSPRYKITEKSQAVAFWCDPISGHATLYWYRQILGQGPELLVQFQDESVVDDSQLPKDRFSAERLKGVDSTLKIQPAELGDSAMYLCASSHRQGATNEQFFGPGTRLTVL.

This clonotype was counted ten times or more. The CDR3 protein is CASRAGGLAGRAEQFF. The CDR3 DNA reads TGTGCCAGCAGGGCCGGGGGACTAGCCGGGCGGGCTGAGCAGTTCTTC. The chain joins TRBV7-8 to TRBJ2-1, with 9 nucleotides matching TRBD2. The germline CDR1 and CDR2 sequences are SGHVS and FQNEAQ. The V and J ends lost 6 bases and 9 bases, in that order; junction bases with no gene match: 15. This CDR3 has 16 residues.